Below, 6 T cell receptor beta chains from the same sample are listed, as sequenced in a study of molecular identifiers for immune sequencing clone quantification. TCRdb re-called the PCR reads through MiXCR, storing one row per CDR3 protein. The data contain 8,000 to 11,000 distinct CDR3 sequences, 15% to 20% of them singletons. Sequencing was performed on naive CD8+ T cells from blood, with Jurkat cell RNA spiked in. As for subset: FACS-sorted CD8+CD4-CCR7+CD45RA+ naive T cells. The receptors originated from a human donor in good health. Some libraries in this study had Jurkat cell RNA spiked in.

Many counts were recorded for this clonotype. The chain has TRBV11-2 and TRBJ2-7; 7 bases are shared with TRBD2. CDR1 SGHAT and CDR2 FQNNGV come from the germline V gene. The CDR3 totals 13 residues. Unmatched junction bases numbered 2, after V lost 3 bases and J lost 3 bases. CDR3 residues: CASSFGGSYEQYF. The CDR3 bases are TGTGCCAGCAGCTTTGGCGGGAGCTACGAGCAGTACTTC.

In the case of this clonotype: A much larger clone lies a single base off, so this may be a read error. The chain recombines TRBV11-2 with TRBJ2-7, with 8 bases matching TRBD2. Germline V CDR1 and CDR2: SGHAT, FQNNGV. The CDR3 extends over 13 amino acids. CDR3 coding DNA: TGTACCAGCAACCCCTCGGGAGGGATGGAGCAGTACTTC. Its protein is CTSNPSGGMEQYF.

This clonotype was observed at least ten times. The chain joins TRBV14 to TRBJ2-7; D remains unclear. Trimming removed 4 bases from V and 6 bases from J, with 13 bases in between. The CDR3 spans 13 residues. Germline assignment: CDR1 SGHDN and CDR2 FVKESK. CDR3 sequence: CASSLSLRGEQYF. CDR3 in DNA: TGTGCCAGCAGCCTATCGTTACGAGGCGAGCAGTACTTC.

In this sample, this clonotype is medium-sized (0.01 to 0.1%). The chain joins TRBV28 to TRBJ2-2; 10 bases fit TRBD2. Trimming at V came to 2 bases and at J to 6 bases, leaving 3 bases not matched to a gene. CDR3 length: 15 amino acids. The germline V gene has CDR1 MDHEN and CDR2 SYDVKM. CDR3 bases: TGTGCCAGCAGTTTACCCGGACTAGCGGCCGGGGAGCTGTTTTTT. Translating gives CASSLPGLAAGELFF.

By share, this clonotype counts as medium-sized. The chain joins TRBV28 to TRBJ2-7; tentative D call: TRBD1 (5 bases). V was shortened by 1 base and J by 0 bases, with 10 bases between the two germline ends. Germline assignment: CDR1 MDHEN and CDR2 SYDVKM. This CDR3 has 15 residues. The CDR3 DNA reads TGTGCCAGCAGTTTATCACCCGACAGCTCCTACGAGCAGTACTTC. Amino acids: CASSLSPDSSYEQYF.

Of note for this clonotype: This sequence may be a read error, since a much larger clone differs from it by one base. The chain has TRBV4-1 and TRBJ2-7, with a tentative D call TRBD1 (6 bases). Germline CDR1 MGHRA, CDR2 YSYEKL. The germline V and J ends were trimmed by 1 base and 0 bases, with 13 bases remaining between them. CDR3 size: 16 residues. In nucleotides, the CDR3 is TGCGCCAGCAGCCAAGGCGACAGGTCATACTCCTACGAGCAGTACTTC. Translating it yields CASSQGDRSYSYEQYF.